Listed below are T cell receptor beta chains from one sample, sequenced in a study of cytomegalovirus exposure and HLA in healthy donors. Only in-frame clones appear in the TCRdb table, and some are missing; sequencing was by immunoSEQ multiplex PCR. The data contain about 160,000 clones, approximately 86% of them seen just once; the ten biggest clones take up approximately 2.1%. Sequencing was performed on PBMCs. The receptor source for this set is a woman between 18 and 29 years old in good health and CMV-seronegative. CDR3s include the opening cysteine and the closing phenylalanine or tryptophan. Each record gives: J gene, V gene, clone size, D gene, CDR3 DNA, CDR3 protein. The D gene is left open where the match is weak. Clone size appears in some rows only: once, few, many, or a class for an expanded clone.

TRBJ1-1,TRBV30,-,-,TGTGCCCGGGATAAGGCGCTCTCGACCCGCGCTGAAGCTTTCTTT,CARDKALSTRAEAFF
TRBJ1-5,TRBV5-6,-,TRBD1,TGTGCCAGCAGCTTACAGGGGGCGGAACAGCCCCAGCATTTT,CASSLQGAEQPQHF
TRBJ2-4,TRBV19,-,TRBD2,TGTGCCAGTAGCCCGGAGCGGGGGGACATTCAGTACTTC,CASSPERGDIQYF
TRBJ2-1,TRBV6-6,-,-,TGTGCCAGCAGTTACGGGGCCAGCTCCTACAATGAGCAGTTCTTC,CASSYGASSYNEQFF
TRBJ2-3,TRBV14,-,TRBD2,TGTGCCAGCAGCCAAGATCGCGGGGGGGGGCAGTATTTT,CASSQDRGGGQYF
TRBJ1-1,TRBV9,-,-,TGTGCCAGCAGCTCCCCCCCGGAGGGGCCAAACACTGAAGCTTTCTTT,CASSSPPEGPNTEAFF
TRBJ1-2,TRBV11-2,-,TRBD1,TGTGCCAGCAGGGGGTTAGGGACAGGGGGCTACTTTTCCTATGGCTACACCTTC,CASRGLGTGGYFSYGYTF
TRBJ2-2,TRBV7-2,-,TRBD1,TGTGCCAGCAGTGGACAGGTGGGGACGGGGGAGCTGTTTTTT,CASSGQVGTGELFF
TRBJ1-1,TRBV4-3,-,-,TGCGCCAGCAGCCAAGGAACAGCGAACACTGAAGCTTTCTTT,CASSQGTANTEAFF
TRBJ1-6,TRBV12-5,-,-,TGTGCTAGTGGGACAGGCGATTCACCCCTCCACTTT,CASGTGDSPLHF
TRBJ1-5,TRBV2,-,-,TGTGCCAGCAGTGGAACAGGGCGGGATCAGCCCCAGCATTTT,CASSGTGRDQPQHF
TRBJ2-2,TRBV6-4,-,-,TGTGCCAGCAGTCCCAGGGTGTCTGATTCCGGGGAGCTGTTTTTT,CASSPRVSDSGELFF
TRBJ1-1,TRBV10-3,-,-,TGTGCCATCCTACAGCAGAGAGGGACTGAAGCTTTCTTT,CAILQQRGTEAFF
TRBJ1-5,TRBV30,-,-,TGTGCCTGTCAGCAGGGAAATCAGCCCCAGCATTTT,CACQQGNQPQHF
TRBJ2-2,TRBV25-1,-,-,TGTGCCAGCAGTGGTCTCAGGGGCCTGCACACCGGGGAGCTGTTTTTT,CASSGLRGLHTGELFF
TRBJ2-7,TRBV4-1,-,TRBD1,TGCGCCAGCAGCCCCGTCGGATCGGGACAGGGCTACGAGCAGTACTTC,CASSPVGSGQGYEQYF
TRBJ2-7,TRBV7-8,-,-,TGTGCCAGCAGCTTAAACTCGAGGAGCTCCTACGAGCAGTACTTC,CASSLNSRSSYEQYF
TRBJ1-2,TRBV27,-,-,TGTGCCAGCAGTTCTCCTGGGCAGGCTCTCGGCTACACCTTC,CASSSPGQALGYTF
TRBJ2-1,TRBV13,-,-,TGTGCCAGCAGCTTAGGGCTCCCTAACAATGAGCAGTTCTTC,CASSLGLPNNEQFF
TRBJ2-4,TRBV18,-,TRBD1,TGTGCCAGCTCCCTCGGACAGGGGATTCAAAACATTCAGTACTTC,CASSLGQGIQNIQYF
TRBJ2-7,TRBV18,-,TRBD1,TGTGCCAGCTCACCACCGAGACAGGGGCTTGACGAGCAGTACTTC,CASSPPRQGLDEQYF
TRBJ2-3,TRBV27,-,TRBD1,TGTGCCAGCAGTTTAAAGGGGGCAGACCTTGGGGACCATACGCAGTATTTT,CASSLKGADLGDHTQYF
TRBJ1-2,TRBV5-1,-,-,TGCGCCAGCAGCTTGGGTCAGCGGGGCTACACCTTC,CASSLGQRGYTF
TRBJ1-2,TRBV5-4,-,-,TGTGCCAGCAGCTTGGACAGCTATGGCTACACCTTC,CASSLDSYGYTF
TRBJ1-5,TRBV4-1,-,-,TGCGCCAGCACCCCCGTTGAAGGGGGAATAGGTCAGCCCCAGCATTTT,CASTPVEGGIGQPQHF
TRBJ2-1,TRBV6-4,-,-,TGTGCCAGCAGTGATAACAGGGTAGGGGAGCAGTTCTTC,CASSDNRVGEQFF
TRBJ1-1,TRBV7-9,-,TRBD1,TGTGCCAGCAGCGCGGGACCGGACAGGGCGGATACTGAAGCTTTCTTT,CASSAGPDRADTEAFF
TRBJ1-5,TRBV6-1,-,TRBD1,TGTGCCAGCAGCCGTGACAGGGATGGAGGTCAGCCCCAGCATTTT,CASSRDRDGGQPQHF
TRBJ1-6,TRBV5-4,-,-,TGTGCCAGCAGCTTGGGGCATTCACCCCTCCACTTT,CASSLGHSPLHF
TRBJ1-1,TRBV14,-,-,TGTGCCAGCAGCCAAATAGCGAACACTGAAGCTTTCTTT,CASSQIANTEAFF
TRBJ1-1,TRBV30,once,-,TGTGCCTGGAGTCTTGAGGGAGTGGGCACTGAAGCTTTCTTT,CAWSLEGVGTEAFF
TRBJ1-2,TRBV19,once,TRBD1,TGTGCCACTTCACCCGGACAGGGGGCATTCTATGGCTACACCTTC,CATSPGQGAFYGYTF
TRBJ1-1,TRBV5-6,-,-,TGTGCCAGCAGCTTGGGTGGAGTTGGGAGCACCACTGAAGCTTTCTTT,CASSLGGVGSTTEAFF
TRBJ2-7,TRBV6-6,-,-,TGTGCCAGCATTGTTGGACGGGGGATCTACGAGCAGTACTTC,CASIVGRGIYEQYF
TRBJ1-1,TRBV27,-,-,TGTGCCAGCAGTGCATTGGGACACCCTGAAGCTTTCTTT,CASSALGHPEAFF
TRBJ1-1,TRBV6-4,-,TRBD1,TGTGCCAGCAGTGACGGAGGGGGCCCGGGCACTGAAGCTTTCTTT,CASSDGGGPGTEAFF
TRBJ1-3,TRBV11-2,-,-,TGTGCCAGCAGCTCCCAAGGAAACACCATATATTTT,CASSSQGNTIYF
TRBJ2-7,TRBV5-1,-,-,TGCGCCAGCAGGTACTCCCCCCTGTCCGAGCAGTACTTC,CASRYSPLSEQYF
TRBJ2-3,TRBV5-1,-,TRBD2,TGCGCCAGCAGCCTTGCGAGCGGGGTTGCAGATACGCAGTATTTT,CASSLASGVADTQYF
TRBJ2-7,TRBV7-2,-,-,TGTGCCAGCAGCTTAATGGACAGCTCCTACGAGCAGTACTTC,CASSLMDSSYEQYF
TRBJ2-7,TRBV4-3,-,-,TGCGCCAGCAGCCCTATATATTATAGCTCCTACGAGCAGTACTTC,CASSPIYYSSYEQYF